Shown below are 22 T cell receptor beta chains from a single sample sequenced in a study of T cell clonality in common variable immunodeficiency (dated by TCRdb to 2013 to 2016). Broad study findings and their caveats: CVID TCRbeta sequences were reported to have fewer deletions and N-nucleotide insertions and to lack highly modified clones with 13 or more V deletions.

Library generation was performed with the immunoSEQ multiplex PCR assay. TCRdb carries this immuneACCESS record with in-frame sequences only. Its versions omit some clonotypes, under half of them owing to an unresolved V gene in the studies checked, with the rest unexplained. The sample has 16,000 or so clones on record, with no singletons. The ten largest account for roughly 15% of the sample. The antigens these receptors bind are not known. Sequencing input: peripheral blood mononuclear cells. The receptors come from a human donor with common variable immunodeficiency.

Details on this clone: The read falls 3 residues short of the CDR3 end, and the missing part is taken from the germline J gene. Other DNA sequences in the sample encode the same CDR3. The gene calls are TRBV6-1 and TRBJ2-7, with 10 bases fitting TRBD2. The CDR3 sequence is 15 residues long. J gave up 4 bases and V 6 bases, and 9 bases lay outside the gene matches. Germline V gene data show CDR1 as MNHNS and CDR2 as SASEGT. The CDR3 spells CASREMIAGGYEQYF. The sequenced CDR3 bases are TGTGCCAGCAGGGAAATGATAGCGGGGGGTTACGAG.

This clone was counted only a few times. The CDR3 end is not reached by the read, which stops 3 residues before it; the germline J gene fills it in. This chain connects TRBV7-8 to TRBJ2-1, with D possibly being TRBD2 (5 bases). CDR3 length equals 15 residues. V lost 0 bases and J lost 7, with 13 bases in between. Germline lookup yields CDR1 SGHVS and CDR2 FQNEAQ. The CDR3 loop is CASSLALLVQNEQFF. The DNA read from the CDR3 is TGTGCCAGCAGCTTAGCTTTACTAGTTCAGAATGAG. Complete variable domain (other parts from reference TRBV7-8 and TRBJ2-1): GAGVSQSPRYKVAKRGQDVALRCDPISGHVSLFWYQQALGQGPEFLTYFQNEAQLDKSGLPSDRFFAERPEGSVSTLKIQRTQQEDSAVYLCASSLALLVQNEQFFGPGTRLTVL.

This clone was counted a few times. Read coverage stops 3 residues before the CDR3 terminus; the germline J gene supplies the remainder. The V and J genes are TRBV19 and TRBJ2-1, with 8 bases matching TRBD1. The CDR3 consists of 15 residues. V was clipped by 6 bases and J by 3 bases; unmatched bases: 7. Germline V lookup: CDR1 LNHDA, CDR2 SQIVND (reference sequence). The part of the CDR3 DNA that was read is TGTGCCAGTAGGGGCCAGGGGGCGGACTACAATGAG. This gives the protein CASRGQGADYNE. The full CDR3 protein is CASRGQGADYNEQFF.

The sample holds a few counts of this clone. The sequenced part of the CDR3 DNA is TGTGCCAGCAGCTTACTTGACAGGGACTCTGGAAACACC. This codes for CASSLLDRDSGNT. The full CDR3 protein is CASSLLDRDSGNTIYF. The chain recombines TRBV7-6 with TRBJ1-3; TRBD1 agrees at 7 bases. The observed sequence ends 3 residues before the CDR3 terminus, with the missing tail filled in from the germline J gene. The germline V gene has CDR1 SGHVS and CDR2 FNYEAQ. V shed 2 bases and J 0 bases; nucleotides not matched to a gene: 4. This CDR3 is 16 amino acids long.

This clone was detected a few times. From the germline J gene comes the end of the CDR3, since the read stops 3 residues before it. The chain joins TRBV7-2 to TRBJ1-1, with D unresolved. Trimming left V 5 bases short and J 2 bases short, with 9 bases between. The germline V gene encodes CDR1 SGHTA and CDR2 FQGNSA. CDR3 length: 13 residues. The CDR3 bases that were read are TGTGCCAGCAGCGAGTTCAGAAACACTGAA. It yields the protein CASSEFRNTE. The full CDR3 protein reads CASSEFRNTEAFF.

A word on this clone: The CDR3 end falls 3 residues outside the read, so it is completed with the germline J gene. The J gene is TRBJ2-1, the V gene TRBV30, with 9 nucleotides matching TRBD2. The CDR3 runs 16 residues. Trimming took 0 bases from V and 4 from J; bases not matched to a gene: 7. Germline V gene sequence: CDR1 GTSNPN, CDR2 SVGIG (reference sequence). Incomplete CDR3 DNA: TGTGCCTGGAGTGTATTTCTAGCGGGGACTTACAATGAG. Translating gives CAWSVFLAGTYNE. The full CDR3 protein reads CAWSVFLAGTYNEQFF.

By sample fraction, this clone is medium-sized. Coverage ceases 3 residues before the CDR3 finishes, and the germline J gene fills in the end. The rearrangement joins TRBV4-2 to TRBJ1-6; 9 bases are shared with TRBD1. V trimming: 4 bases; J trimming: 0 bases; junction bases outside the gene matches: 4. This CDR3 has 17 residues. Germline V gene sequence: CDR1 LGHNA, CDR2 YNFKEQ. CDR3 bases read: TGTGCCAGCAGCCCCGGGACAGGGAGCTCCTATAATTCACCC. This encodes CASSPGTGSSYNSP. Given in full, the CDR3 is CASSPGTGSSYNSPLHF.

This clone was counted only a few times. The sequenced fragment ends 3 residues before the CDR3 boundary, so the rest is inferred from the germline J gene. The gene calls are TRBV2 and TRBJ2-5; TRBD1 matches at 11 bases. J lost 2 bases, V lost 5 bases, and 4 bases had no gene match. CDR3 length: 15 amino acids. Germline CDR1 is SNHLY and CDR2 is FYNNEI. The covered CDR3 bases are TGTGCCAGCAGTAAGGACAGGGGGCAACAAGAGACC. This gives the protein CASSKDRGQQET. The whole CDR3 protein is CASSKDRGQQETQYF.

This clone has a count of ten or more. Read sequence stops 3 residues before the CDR3 end, and the germline J gene provides the missing end. The gene calls are TRBV19 and TRBJ1-1; D remains ambiguous. Germline CDR1 and CDR2: LNHDA and SQIVND (reference sequence). The V gene lost 1 base and the J gene lost 5 bases, with 11 bases spanning the gap. The CDR3 spans 14 residues. The CDR3: CASSIVASRTEAFF. The CDR3 DNA, read in part, is TGTGCCAGTAGTATAGTGGCTAGTAGGACTGAA.

This clone has only a few counts. The CDR3 extends 3 residues past the end of the read, so its final part is completed from the germline J gene. The rearrangement joins TRBV19 to TRBJ2-5, with 7 nucleotides matching TRBD1. Germline CDR1 is LNHDA and CDR2 is SQIVND (reference sequence). The CDR3 is made up of 13 amino acids. J was trimmed by 5 bases and V by 3 bases; bases with no gene match: 3. The CDR3 region is CASSIYRGETQYF. The CDR3 bases that were read are TGTGCCAGTAGTATCTACAGGGGTGAGACC.

By frequency in the sample, this clone is medium-sized. The sequenced fragment ends 3 residues before the CDR3 boundary, so the rest is inferred from the germline J gene. The chain uses TRBV6-1 and TRBJ1-1, with 8 bases aligning to TRBD1. The junction had 6 bases not matched to a gene; V was cut back by 4 bases and J by 5 bases. This CDR3 contains 14 residues. Germline V gene lookup returns CDR1 MNHNS and CDR2 SASEGT. The sequenced CDR3 bases are TGTGCCAGCAGTGGTACAGGGGGGATTACTGAA. It specifies CASSGTGGITE. The entire CDR3 is CASSGTGGITEAFF.

Comment on this clone: The sequence runs out 3 residues before the end of the CDR3; the remainder is reconstructed from the germline J gene. This rearrangement joins TRBV7-9 to TRBJ2-3; a possible D gene is TRBD1 (6 bases). V lost 5 bases and J lost 2, with 14 bases in between. The germline gives CDR1 SEHNR, CDR2 FQNEAQ (reference sequence). The CDR3 spans 15 residues. Incomplete CDR3 DNA: TGTGCCAGCAGCAAGGACAGTTTCAACACAGATACG. The encoded protein is CASSKDSFNTDT. The CDR3 reads in full as CASSKDSFNTDTQYF.

This clone was counted between two and nine times. Read data end 3 residues before the CDR3 end; the end is taken from the germline J gene. V gene TRBV18 combines with J gene TRBJ2-7; 7 nucleotides match TRBD2. The junction had 5 bases not matched to a gene; V was cut back by 0 bases and J by 0 bases. The CDR3 contains 16 residues. Germline CDR1 reads KGHSH; CDR2 reads LQKENI. CDR3 sequence reads: CASSPPFRGSSYEQYF. CDR3 DNA (partial): TGTGCCAGCTCACCACCCTTTCGCGGGAGCTCCTACGAG.

With respect to this clone: The read halts 3 residues ahead of the CDR3 end, with the missing end drawn from the germline J gene. The rearrangement uses TRBV18 and TRBJ2-1, with 9 bases that match TRBD2. With 0 bases clipped from V and 5 bases from J, the junction kept 8 bases outside the gene matches. Germline loops: CDR1 KGHSH, CDR2 LQKENI. The CDR3 loop spans 17 amino acids. The covered CDR3 bases are TGTGCCAGCTCACCACCGTCTAGCGGGGCGGCCCACAATGAG. It yields the protein CASSPPSSGAAHNE. The CDR3 in its entirety is CASSPPSSGAAHNEQFF.

This clone was observed a few times. At one boundary the junction diverges from the germline segment, which might be a read error. The read ends 3 residues early relative to the CDR3; the germline J gene fills the gap. This sequence joins TRBV30 and TRBJ1-1, with TRBD1 as a possible D gene (5 bases). Looked up from germline, CDR1 is GTSNPN and CDR2 is SVGIG (reference sequence). This CDR3 comprises 14 residues. CDR3 DNA (partial): TGTGCCGGGAGGCGGTCTCCCAGGGAGAGTGAA. Amino acid sequence: CAGRRSPRESE. In full, the CDR3 reads CAGRRSPRESEAFF. The entire variable domain, with the rest obtained from reference TRBV30 and TRBJ1-1, is as follows: SQTIHQWPATLVQPVGSPLSLECTVEGTSNPNLYWYRQAAGRGLQLLFYSVGIGQISSEVPQNLSASRPQDRQFILSSKKLLLSDSGFYLCAGRRSPRESEAFFGQGTRLTVV.

On this clone itself: The read ends 3 residues shy of where the CDR3 ends; the end is completed using the germline J gene. This chain connects TRBV7-7 to TRBJ2-2; TRBD2 matches 7 bases. After removal of 2 bases from V and 8 bases from J, the junction contained 8 bases not matched to a gene. The CDR3 loop spans 15 amino acids. Germline V gene lookup returns CDR1 SSHAT and CDR2 FNYEAQ (reference sequence). The CDR3: CASSLLAAGLGELFF. The CDR3 DNA, read in part, is TGTGCCAGCAGCTTACTAGCGGCGGGTTTGGGGGAG.

This clone has a handful of counts. Sequencing ends 3 residues short of the CDR3 end; the germline J gene provides the rest. The V and J genes are TRBV30 and TRBJ2-5; 10 bases match TRBD2. The length of the CDR3 is 14 residues. J was trimmed by 5 bases and V by 5 bases; bases with no gene match: 8. CDR1 and CDR2 from the germline V gene are GTSNPN and SVGIG (reference sequence). The DNA read from the CDR3 is TGTGCCTGGGCCCGGGGACTAGCGTGGGAGACC. Translated: CAWARGLAWET. The CDR3 in its entirety is CAWARGLAWETQYF. Together with reference TRBV30 and TRBJ2-5, the CDR3 gives the full variable domain: SQTIHQWPATLVQPVGSPLSLECTVEGTSNPNLYWYRQAAGRGLQLLFYSVGIGQISSEVPQNLSASRPQDRQFILSSKKLLLSDSGFYLCAWARGLAWETQYFGPGTRLLVL.

A few counts support this clone. Read data end 3 residues before the CDR3 end; the end is taken from the germline J gene. The chain couples TRBV7-2 to TRBJ2-1, with 13 bases identical to TRBD2. The germline CDR1 and CDR2 sequences are SGHTA and FQGNSA. Trimming cost V 5 bases and J 9 bases; bases outside gene matches: 7. The CDR3 covers 15 residues. CDR3 DNA, as far as it was read: TGTGCCAGCAGCCCTACTAGCGGGGGGGGAAGTGAG. This translates into CASSPTSGGGSE. The full CDR3 is CASSPTSGGGSEQFF.

For this clone: The read falls 3 residues short of the CDR3 end, and the missing part is taken from the germline J gene. V and J are TRBV7-2 and TRBJ1-1; D not resolved. V lost 5 bases, J lost 1 base, and 8 bases lay in between. The germline V gene encodes CDR1 SGHTA and CDR2 FQGNSA. The length of the CDR3 is 13 residues. The CDR3 reads CASSLTGNTEAFF. The covered CDR3 bases are TGTGCCAGCAGCCTCACCGGGAACACTGAA.

This clone was observed a handful of times. The CDR3 goes on 3 residues after the read ends, and that part is filled in from the germline J gene. The chain has TRBV18 and TRBJ2-1; 11 bases map to TRBD2. The CDR3 covers 18 residues. The germline V gene has CDR1 KGHSH and CDR2 LQKENI. V shed 5 bases, J shed 1 base, and the junction held 10 bases outside the gene matches. The CDR3 loop is CASSGLAGGSDSYNEQFF. The CDR3 bases that were read are TGTGCCAGCTCAGGCCTAGCGGGGGGATCAGATTCCTACAATGAG.

In its sample, this clone was seen a few times. The read falls 3 residues short of the CDR3 end, and the missing part is taken from the germline J gene. The chain employs TRBV30 and TRBJ2-1; TRBD2 matches 9 bases. Looked up from germline, CDR1 is GTSNPN and CDR2 is SVGIG (reference sequence). Trimming removed 0 bases from V and 6 bases from J; junction bases left unmatched: 12. This CDR3 comprises 17 residues. This CDR3 reads CAWSVLTAGGWVNEQFF. CDR3 bases read: TGTGCCTGGAGTGTACTTACAGCGGGGGGATGGGTCAATGAG.

This clone was picked up many times. The CDR3 region is CASSPREQETQYF. The covered CDR3 bases are TGTGCCAGCTCACCCAGGGAACAAGAGACC. The J gene is TRBJ2-5, the V gene TRBV18; D may be TRBD1 (5 bases). The read falls 3 residues short of the CDR3 end, and the missing part is taken from the germline J gene. The germline gives CDR1 KGHSH, CDR2 LQKENI. The CDR3 contains 13 residues. V shed 3 bases and J shed 2 bases, with 7 bases lying between them.